Presented here are 8 T cell receptor beta chains from one specimen sequenced in a study of blood T cell repertoires in COVID-19. The protocol was immunoSEQ multiplex PCR, while the TCRdb copy is restricted to in-frame clones and leaves out a portion. The sample records some 87,000 clones, 83% being singletons. The source material was peripheral blood. The origin of the receptors is a man at least 80 years old with active or convalescent COVID-19.

This chain uses TRBV18 with TRBJ2-1, with D possibly TRBD1 on 5 matching bases. This CDR3 spans 15 amino acids. V gave up 2 bases and J gave up 1 base, with 9 bases separating them. In germline, CDR1 is KGHSH, CDR2 LQKENI. As DNA, the CDR3 is TGTGCCAGCTCACCAAGGCAGGGATCCTACAATGAGCAGTTCTTC. Translating it yields CASSPRQGSYNEQFF.

This clone was detected a few times. V gene TRBV21-1 combines with J gene TRBJ1-5; the table's D call of TRBD1 was not tested on the DNA. TRBV21-1 is described as a pseudogene. The CDR3 totals 19 residues. This CDR3 reads CASSRKGITGEDGNQPQHF. The CDR3 bases are TGTGCCAGCAGCAGGAAGGGCATCACAGGGGAAGACGGCAATCAGCCCCAGCATTTT.

The chain employs TRBV27 and TRBJ2-5; 9 bases are shared with TRBD2. The germline V gene has CDR1 MNHEY and CDR2 SMNVEV (reference sequence). This CDR3 has 17 residues. J lost 5 bases, V lost 3 bases, and 13 bases had no gene match. The CDR3 protein is CASSLTSGPRLGETQYF. CDR3 bases: TGTGCCAGCAGTTTGACTAGCGGTCCCCGATTGGGCGAGACCCAGTACTTC.

This rearrangement joins TRBV6-2 or TRBV6-3 to TRBJ2-2; maybe TRBD2 (6 bases). The CDR3 spans 17 residues. V lost 0 bases and J 6 bases, leaving 17 bases between the germline ends. Germline assignment: CDR1 MNHEY and CDR2 SVGEGT. DNA for the CDR3: TGTGCCAGCAGTTACTCGAGCCCGACTAGAGAAGCCGGGGAGCTGTTTTTT. Amino acid sequence: CASSYSSPTREAGELFF.

The rearrangement uses TRBV5-1 and TRBJ2-6; D might be TRBD1 (5 bases). Germline CDR1 SGHRS, CDR2 YFSETQ. With 0 bases removed from V and 4 bases from J, the gap between germline ends came to 8 bases. The CDR3 length is 15 residues. Here the CDR3 reads CASSLEQGGANVLTF. The CDR3 nucleotides read TGCGCCAGCAGCTTGGAGCAGGGAGGGGCCAACGTCCTGACTTTC.

The gene calls are TRBV19 and TRBJ2-2, with 8 bases matching TRBD1. Germline assignment: CDR1 LNHDA and CDR2 SQIVND (reference sequence). V dropped 8 bases and J dropped 4; count of bases not matched to a gene: 6. This CDR3 is 14 amino acids long. CDR3 region: CASRRDRSTGELFF. The CDR3 DNA sequence: TGTGCCAGTCGCCGGGACAGGAGCACCGGGGAGCTGTTTTTT.

V usage is TRBV5-1 and J usage is TRBJ2-5, with D uncertain. The CDR3 consists of 16 residues. CDR1 and CDR2 (germline): SGHRS, YFSETQ. V lost 0 bases and J 1 base, leaving 13 bases between the germline ends. DNA of the CDR3: TGCGCCAGCAGCTTGGGGGTAGGAGAGTCCCAAGAGACCCAGTACTTC. Translating it yields CASSLGVGESQETQYF.

The rearrangement joins TRBV9 to TRBJ1-1; 7 bases are a match to TRBD1. With 1 base clipped from V and 1 base from J, the junction kept 4 bases outside the gene matches. The CDR3 contains 15 residues. Germline V gives CDR1 SGDLS, CDR2 YYNGEE. The CDR3 DNA reads as TGTGCCAGCAGCGTAAGGGGGCTTGGGAACACTGAAGCTTTCTTT. Translated, it gives CASSVRGLGNTEAFF.